This is a list of T cell receptor beta chains from one sample in a study of radiotherapy plus CTLA-4 blockade in lung cancer. Sequencing used immunoSEQ multiplex PCR; TCRdb keeps in-frame clones, though not all of them. The sample carries 80,000 to 95,000 clones, around 84% recorded once. The starting material was peripheral blood, obtained from a patient treated with radiotherapy plus ipilimumab. The receptor set was obtained from a human donor with non-small cell lung cancer that progressed on radiotherapy plus ipilimumab. Both conserved end residues are part of each CDR3. D genes are given only for firm matches. A row's size may be missing; if present it is once, few, many or a size class.

CDR3 protein: CASSLRGGVGNTIYF; CDR3 DNA: TGTGCCAGCAGTCTTCGGGGAGGGGTTGGAAACACCATATATTTT; J gene: TRBJ1-3; V gene: TRBV14; D gene: -; clone size: few
CDR3 protein: CASSPQGTEAFF; CDR3 DNA: TGTGCCAGCAGCCCCCAGGGCACTGAAGCTTTCTTT; J gene: TRBJ1-1; V gene: TRBV7-2; D gene: -; clone size: -
CDR3 protein: CASSWDRAHEQYF; CDR3 DNA: TGTGCCAGCAGCTGGGACAGGGCCCACGAGCAGTACTTC; J gene: TRBJ2-7; V gene: TRBV5-4; D gene: TRBD1; clone size: -
CDR3 protein: CASSQLDSVYSNQPQHF; CDR3 DNA: TGCGCCAGCAGTCAACTAGACAGTGTGTATAGCAATCAGCCCCAGCATTTT; J gene: TRBJ1-5; V gene: TRBV23-1; D gene: -; clone size: -
CDR3 protein: CASSQDGGTSLNTEAFF; CDR3 DNA: TGCGCCAGCAGCCAAGATGGGGGCACCTCTTTGAACACTGAAGCTTTCTTT; J gene: TRBJ1-1; V gene: TRBV4-1; D gene: -; clone size: -
CDR3 protein: CASSLEGRGKGYTF; CDR3 DNA: TGCGCCAGCAGCTTAGAAGGACGCGGTAAGGGCTACACCTTC; J gene: TRBJ1-2; V gene: TRBV5-1; D gene: -; clone size: once
CDR3 protein: CASNTPSEQYF; CDR3 DNA: TGTGCCAGCAACACCCCTAGCGAGCAGTACTTC; J gene: TRBJ2-7; V gene: TRBV2; D gene: -; clone size: -
CDR3 protein: CASSDSSGSLTFF; CDR3 DNA: TGTGCCAGCAGTGACTCTAGCGGGAGTCTTACGTTCTTC; J gene: TRBJ2-1; V gene: TRBV6-4; D gene: TRBD2; clone size: -
CDR3 protein: CASSVGTSGETQYF; CDR3 DNA: TGTGCCAGCAGCGTAGGGACTAGCGGCGAGACCCAGTACTTC; J gene: TRBJ2-5; V gene: TRBV9; D gene: TRBD2; clone size: -
CDR3 protein: CASSEGAYGYTF; CDR3 DNA: TGTGCCAGCAGTGAGGGGGCCTATGGCTACACCTTC; J gene: TRBJ1-2; V gene: TRBV2; D gene: -; clone size: -
CDR3 protein: CAITGEGNTEAFF; CDR3 DNA: TGTGCCATCACTGGGGAGGGGAACACTGAAGCTTTCTTT; J gene: TRBJ1-1; V gene: TRBV10-3; D gene: -; clone size: few
CDR3 protein: CASSSTGGPNEKLFF; CDR3 DNA: TGTGCCAGCAGTTCAACAGGGGGACCTAATGAAAAACTGTTTTTT; J gene: TRBJ1-4; V gene: TRBV6-5; D gene: TRBD1; clone size: -
CDR3 protein: CASREYSGNTIYF; CDR3 DNA: TGTGCCAGCAGGGAGTACTCTGGAAACACCATATATTTT; J gene: TRBJ1-3; V gene: TRBV6-6; D gene: -; clone size: -
CDR3 protein: CASSLASGYEQYF; CDR3 DNA: TGTGCCAGCAGCTTAGCTAGCGGCTACGAGCAGTACTTC; J gene: TRBJ2-7; V gene: TRBV5-4; D gene: TRBD2; clone size: -
CDR3 protein: CASSFAAGDYEQYF; CDR3 DNA: TGTGCCAGCAGCTTCGCAGCGGGGGACTACGAGCAGTACTTC; J gene: TRBJ2-7; V gene: TRBV7-9; D gene: TRBD2; clone size: once
CDR3 protein: CASSLGTSGKYNEQFF; CDR3 DNA: TGTGCCAGCAGCTTGGGGACTAGCGGAAAATACAATGAGCAGTTCTTC; J gene: TRBJ2-1; V gene: TRBV5-4; D gene: TRBD2; clone size: -
CDR3 protein: CASSEGAAGGPRNEQFF; CDR3 DNA: TGTGCCAGCAGTGAGGGTGCAGCGGGAGGTCCTCGGAATGAGCAGTTCTTC; J gene: TRBJ2-1; V gene: TRBV6-1; D gene: TRBD2; clone size: -
CDR3 protein: CASSLDLGGANQPQHF; CDR3 DNA: TGTGCCAGCAGCTTGGATTTAGGGGGCGCGAATCAGCCCCAGCATTTT; J gene: TRBJ1-5; V gene: TRBV7-9; D gene: TRBD1; clone size: -
CDR3 protein: CASSVPGTVITDTQYF; CDR3 DNA: TGTGCCAGCAGTGTCCCCGGGACAGTTATCACAGATACGCAGTATTTT; J gene: TRBJ2-3; V gene: TRBV6-1; D gene: TRBD1; clone size: -
CDR3 protein: CASSQRGGRTYEQYF; CDR3 DNA: TGTGCCAGCAGCCAACGAGGGGGTCGAACCTACGAGCAGTACTTC; J gene: TRBJ2-7; V gene: TRBV14; D gene: -; clone size: -
CDR3 protein: CASSFSGRDEDTQYF; CDR3 DNA: TGTGCCAGCAGCTTTAGCGGGAGGGACGAGGATACGCAGTATTTT; J gene: TRBJ2-3; V gene: TRBV5-4; D gene: TRBD2; clone size: once
CDR3 protein: CAAGTGSDTGELFF; CDR3 DNA: TGTGCCGCAGGGACAGGGTCTGACACCGGGGAGCTGTTTTTT; J gene: TRBJ2-2; V gene: TRBV6-1; D gene: TRBD1; clone size: -
CDR3 protein: CASSHPGGGETQYF; CDR3 DNA: TGCGCCAGCAGCCATCCAGGGGGGGGAGAGACCCAGTACTTC; J gene: TRBJ2-5; V gene: TRBV5-1; D gene: -; clone size: few
CDR3 protein: CAWSPDRGQPQHF; CDR3 DNA: TGTGCCTGGAGCCCGGACAGGGGGCAGCCCCAGCATTTT; J gene: TRBJ1-5; V gene: TRBV30; D gene: TRBD1; clone size: -
CDR3 protein: CASSLEGSTDTQYF; CDR3 DNA: TGCGCCAGCAGCTTGGAAGGAAGCACAGATACGCAGTATTTT; J gene: TRBJ2-3; V gene: TRBV5-1; D gene: -; clone size: -
CDR3 protein: CASSHGQGRLETQYF; CDR3 DNA: TGTGCCAGCTCCCACGGACAGGGTCGATTGGAGACCCAGTACTTC; J gene: TRBJ2-5; V gene: TRBV18; D gene: TRBD1; clone size: -